This T cell receptor beta chain emerged from a study of OX40 agonist ivuxolimab in advanced cancers. Looking at the study overall: The eligibility criteria allowed prior anti-PD-1, anti-PD-L1 or anti-CTLA-4 therapy, and approximately 42% had some. Overall study findings and caveats: In a subset of nonresponders, normalized T-cell clonal expansion was also low.

With baseline, cycle 4 day 1, and cycle 7 day 1 as timepoints, blood was sampled. Germline assignment: CDR1 SGDLS and CDR2 YYNGEE. The CDR3 covers 15 residues. V lost 0 bases, J lost 6 bases, and 15 bases lay in between. Comment on this clone: Its specificity is unknown.

Clones were read by immunoSEQ multiplex PCR, and TCRdb kept only the in-frame ones, dropping some. The sample consists of more than 10,000 clones, approximately 72% of them appearing once. The clonotype originates from an adult with an advanced solid tumor such as melanoma, head and neck, liver or kidney cancer. The J gene is TRBJ1-1, the V gene TRBV9; D ambiguous. Source: CD4+ or CD8+ T cells sorted from blood, taken in a trial of the OX40 agonist ivuxolimab. CDR3 region: CASSVDGVHYAEAFF. Here the CDR3 DNA reads TGTGCCAGCAGCGTAGATGGAGTACACTACGCTGAAGCTTTCTTT.